Given below is one T cell receptor (beta chain) in context. What antigen it recognizes has not been identified. The data derive from a study of cytomegalovirus exposure and HLA in healthy donors (dated 2017 in TCRdb). With regard to the full study: An earlier analysis of fewer than 750 of the donors reported about 260 Gb of sequence data and 90 million to 120 million unique TCR beta sequences obtained from roughly 170 million T cells. An early release covering more than 500 HLA-typed donors comprised about 320 gigabases of sequencing data and roughly 85 million unique TCR sequences. Of the 398 genotyped donors, approximately 80% were placed in the genetic ancestry cluster associated with self-reported Caucasian donors. The study was designed to test whether signatures of past pathogen exposure could be identified by cataloging public T cell receptors. The T cell repertoires of some 670 subjects were profiled by immunosequencing and related to cytomegalovirus serostatus. A separate validation cohort of 100 to 150 different subjects was used in addition to the approximately 610-subject first cohort. High-throughput TCR immunosequencing, statistical association of individual TCRs with disease status, and machine learning were combined to predict cytomegalovirus infection status. To study patterns of TCR occurrence, a later analysis re-analyzed previously published TCR beta repertoires from 700 or so donors and added high-resolution HLA genotyping. The later analysis used no new phenotypic data to find candidate immune exposures, relying instead on TCR beta sequences and their occurrence across donors. To decide whether each TCR beta V gene segment behaved as functional or pseudogenic, an earlier analysis of approximately 590 of the donors relied on high-throughput TCR beta sequencing. Donor age, sex, ethnicity and CMV serostatus were compiled alongside the repertoire data. Genome-wide SNP genotypes for about 65% of the 666 donors were used in a later genetic analysis, which treated that subset as a discovery cohort. Every discovery cohort repertoire had been produced on one sequencing platform. HLA typing included class I and class II loci at four-digit resolution. The number of typed donors differed by locus: 629-630 for A, B, C, DRB1 and DQB1; 500 to 550 for DQA1; over 600 for DPA1; and around 470 for DPB1. About five DR-DQ haplotypes were handled as single units for association and clustering because linkage in the cohort was strong. Among about 390 genotyped donors of the cohort, an average of approximately 250,000 unique TCR beta nucleotide sequences were sequenced per donor, around a sixth of them non-productive.

The cohort was made up of about 610 healthy bone marrow donors. All cohort members were sampled while nominally healthy, although unrecorded immune exposures were likely present. The donor was CMV seronegative and was included in the group of several hundred seronegative cohort members. A peripheral blood sample was provided by each donor, and peripheral blood mononuclear cells were used for TCR beta sequencing. The Qiagen DNeasy Blood Extraction Kit was used to extract genomic DNA from the blood cell samples. Library generation was performed with the immunoSEQ multiplex PCR assay. For the multiplex PCR, a mixture combining 60 forward primers for TCR Vbeta segments and 13 reverse primers for TCR Jbeta segments was used. The CDR3 region of rearranged TCR beta genes was amplified from genomic DNA with a multiplex PCR assay. The amplified TCR beta libraries were sequenced on the Illumina HiSeq System as 87-base-pair reads. From the authors' description of their analysis: A later analysis counted tens of millions of unique TCR beta chains across the 550 to 750 repertoires, and roughly 9.9 million of these chains were shared by at least two donors. A nearest-neighbor algorithm error-corrected the raw reads and collapsed the reads into unique sequences, merging closely related sequences to remove PCR and sequencing errors. V, D and J gene segments were assigned by aligning CDR3 sequences to IMGT reference sequences. Each retained sequence needed at least a six-nucleotide match to both a V gene segment and a J gene segment. A rearrangement counted as productive if the CDR3 had no stop codons and remained in frame with V and J, and every other rearrangement counted as non-productive. Following IMGT convention, CDR3 was defined as the stretch from the second conserved V-encoded cysteine up to the conserved J-encoded phenylalanine. Sequences without an unambiguous match to a single V gene segment were excluded from the earlier analysis of about 640 of the donors. An earlier analysis of approximately 590 of the donors classified V segments as functional when productive rearrangements were above 56.7% and as segregating when the standard deviation between donors was above 5%. To diagnose cytomegalovirus status from the catalog of TCR beta chain sequences, a statistical classification framework was built. V and J gene assignment, in a later analysis, came from comparing TCR nucleotide sequences with IMGT/GENE-DB human TR gene sequences. The TCRdist pipeline was used in a later analysis to assign CDR3 sequences and most-parsimonious VDJ recombination scenarios. In a later analysis, each TCR beta chain was defined by its CDR3 amino acid sequence together with its V-gene family, and reads without a unique V-gene family were excluded. In a later analysis, approximately 640 highly shared, low-generation-probability nucleotide sequences were removed to address suspected cross-contamination and a sequencing artifact. A later analysis calculated a clonal expansion index for each public chain from normalized within-repertoire ranks of inferred template counts. A later analysis computed generation probabilities with a VDJ recombination model fitted to out-of-frame rearrangements, and checked the results against IGoR. Hypergeometric tests were used in a later analysis to score TCR-TCR, TCR-HLA and TCR-CMV co-occurrence, with a repertoire-size bias correction applied to the TCR pairs. To estimate false discovery rates, a later analysis permuted the HLA or CMV assignments 20 times. In a later analysis, co-occurring TCRs were grouped with DBSCAN, and TCRdist sequence similarity was added when clustering was performed within HLA-allele-positive subsets. For co-occurrence clustering, repertoires with fewer than 30,000 or more than 120,000 public chains were excluded, along with roughly 5 repertoires with anomalous nucleotide sharing. TCRdb mirrors the immuneACCESS table, restricted to in-frame sequences. Some clones are absent from its copies; in checked studies, under half trace to an unresolved V gene, and the reason for the others is unknown. That table gives V, J and clone size, and the DNA gave D and trimming. The sample's own table lists about 130,000 clones. The leading ten clones occupy about 1.7% of the sample.

The germline V gene encodes CDR1 SGHNT and CDR2 YYREEE (reference sequence). The CDR3 starts with the cysteine, ends with the phenylalanine, and has 13 residues. The sequence is cut down to CDR3 DNA, 39 bases in frame from base 1. V loses 0 bases, J loses 6 bases, and the germline ends lie 9 bases apart. Results and caveats for the whole study, not just this receptor: Most TCR sequences were observed very rarely across donors, whereas some public TCRs were present in many individuals. A later analysis reported that several top co-occurrence clusters appeared linked to parvovirus B19, influenza, CMV and Epstein-Barr virus. A few of the identified cytomegalovirus-associated TCR beta chains were confirmed in vitro to be specific for cytomegalovirus antigens. Strong co-occurrence of HLA alleles, especially DR and DQ, made assigning TCR associations to individual alleles difficult. The authors suggested that the approach could potentially be extended to other disease states and immunological phenotypes. In a later analysis, most CMV-associated TCR beta chains were found to appear HLA-restricted, with HLA associations seemingly driven largely by CMV exposure. In a later genetic analysis, a missense DCLRE1C variant was associated with V-gene and J-gene trimming of TCR beta chains, and the association was replicated in an independent cohort. The sequencing pipeline was judged likely to have produced a cluster of highly shared sequence variants as a technical artifact. Correlated functional status among segregating V segments might reflect linkage disequilibrium, but an unknown experimental factor could not be ruled out. This cohort had only TCR beta chains sequenced, and the lack of alpha or paired-chain data limited which features could be detected. The classifier was reported to diagnose cytomegalovirus status with high specificity and sensitivity in both the original cohort and the validation cohort. Because counts were too low, under 20 rarely observed V segments, including chromosome 9 orphons, were left out of the earlier analysis of about 620 of the donors. A later analysis found that HLA-associated TCR beta chains were more clonally expanded and had lower generation probabilities than equally common non-associated chains. At a false discovery rate of 0.05, a later analysis linked fewer than 20,000 TCR beta sequences to specific HLA alleles. A further reported finding was that TCR beta sequences accurately predicted the HLA-A and HLA-B alleles for most subjects in the first cohort. In an earlier analysis of about 600 of the donors, most TCR beta V segments appeared in productive rearrangements about 87% or about 30% of the time, broadly matching IMGT annotations. HLA typing was unavailable for some donors at each locus, so association tests used only the typed subset. Sequencing depth was assumed to be roughly uniform across donors in the presence/absence analyses, though that assumption may not hold. Compared with the approximately 670-donor mean, donors in an Asian-associated ancestry cluster had fewer N-insertions in productive TCRs, according to a later genetic analysis. The study listed 164 TCR beta chains as associated with cytomegalovirus. Some IMGT-functional V segments, including TRBV6-2 and TRBV6-3, could not be distinguished by the 87-base-pair reads and were therefore excluded. In a later analysis, the rate of TCR association differed among HLA loci, with DRB1 alleles having the most associated TCRs and HLA-C alleles having the fewest. For the cohort, immune exposure information was limited to CMV serostatus.

The sequence was obtained from a man aged 18 to 35 in good health and CMV-seronegative. The source material was PBMCs. The chain is encoded by TRBV5-4 joined to TRBJ1-2, and possibly TRBD1, on 6 matching bases. The DNA reads as follows: TGTGCCAGCAGCTTGGCTCAGGGGAATGGCTACACCTTC. It translates to CASSLAQGNGYTF. Reference TRBV5-4 and TRBJ1-2 genes cover what lies past the CDR3, so the full variable domain is ETGVTQSPTHLIKTRGQQVTLRCSSQSGHNTVSWYQQALGQGPQFIFQYYREEENGRGNFPPRFSGLQFPNYSSELNVNALELDDSALYLCASSLAQGNGYTFGSGTRLTVV.